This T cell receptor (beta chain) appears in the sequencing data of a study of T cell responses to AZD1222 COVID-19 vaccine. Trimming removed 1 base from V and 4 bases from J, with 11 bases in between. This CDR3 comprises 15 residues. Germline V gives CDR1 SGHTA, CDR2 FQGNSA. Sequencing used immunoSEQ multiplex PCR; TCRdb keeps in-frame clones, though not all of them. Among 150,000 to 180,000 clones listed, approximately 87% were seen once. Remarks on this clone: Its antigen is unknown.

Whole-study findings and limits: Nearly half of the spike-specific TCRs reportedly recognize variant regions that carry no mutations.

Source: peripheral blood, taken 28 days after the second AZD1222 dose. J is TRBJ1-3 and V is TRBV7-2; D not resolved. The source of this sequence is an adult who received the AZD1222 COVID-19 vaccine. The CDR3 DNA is TGTGCCAGCAGCTTAGACGCACAGCGGGGAAACACCATATATTTT. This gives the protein CASSLDAQRGNTIYF.